The rows below give T cell receptor beta chains drawn from one sample of a study of blood T cell repertoires in COVID-19. Using immunoSEQ multiplex PCR, the repertoire was profiled, and TCRdb retains in-frame clones only, with some absent. The sample records some 250,000 clones, around 90% being singletons. The source material was PBMCs or T cells enriched from blood (not recorded which). All receptors come from a human donor in a cohort exposed to, infected with or recovered from COVID-19 (not recorded which). The donor label of this sample is uncertain. CDR3s include the opening cysteine and the closing phenylalanine or tryptophan. The D gene is left open where the match is weak. Clone size is not always given. Where it is, it says once, few, many or a class for expanded clones.

cdr3_length j_call v_call d_call clone_size cdr3_aa cdr3_nt
16 TRBJ1-4 TRBV10-3 . few CAISERSGGGNEKLFF TGTGCCATCAGTGAGAGGTCGGGGGGCGGTAATGAAAAACTGTTTTTT
14 TRBJ1-4 TRBV2 TRBD1 . CASSADRDNEKLFF TGTGCCAGCAGTGCTGACAGGGATAATGAAAAACTGTTTTTT
13 TRBJ2-1 TRBV27 . . CASSLQGPGEQFF TGTGCCAGCAGTTTACAGGGGCCTGGTGAGCAGTTCTTC
14 TRBJ1-4 TRBV6-5 TRBD1 . CASSWGQVNEKLFF TGTGCCAGCAGTTGGGGACAGGTTAATGAAAAACTGTTTTTT
12 TRBJ2-5 TRBV2 . . CASSDEGTRLYF TGTGCCAGCAGCGACGAGGGTACGCGTCTGTACTTC
14 TRBJ1-1 TRBV13 . . CASSLGTWNTEAFF TGTGCCAGCAGCTTGGGGACATGGAACACTGAAGCTTTCTTT
15 TRBJ2-5 TRBV4-2 . . CASSQGEAQTGTQYF TGTGCCAGCAGCCAAGGTGAAGCCCAAACGGGGACCCAGTACTTC
13 TRBJ1-3 TRBV18 . . CASSPPEGNTIYF TGTGCCAGCTCACCACCGGAGGGAAACACCATATATTTT
15 TRBJ1-4 TRBV6-4 TRBD1 . CASNGEGGRDEKLFF TGTGCCAGCAACGGTGAAGGGGGCCGGGATGAAAAACTGTTTTTT
16 TRBJ1-1 TRBV21-1 . . CASSKVENRLNTEAFF TGTGCCAGCAGCAAAGTGGAGAACAGACTAAACACTGAAGCTTTCTTT
14 TRBJ2-7 TRBV10-2 TRBD2 . CASKVARRGGEQYF TGCGCCAGCAAGGTAGCCCGACGGGGGGGTGAGCAGTACTTC
15 TRBJ1-4 TRBV30 TRBD1 . CAWSQFGQGNEKLFF TGTGCCTGGAGCCAATTCGGACAGGGGAATGAAAAACTGTTTTTT
14 TRBJ2-1 TRBV7-2 . . CASSFPGIRHEQFF TGTGCCAGCAGCTTTCCAGGGATCAGGCATGAGCAGTTCTTC
16 TRBJ1-1 TRBV7-9 . . CASSLGGYGSLVEAFF TGTGCCAGCAGCTTAGGAGGGTATGGAAGTTTGGTTGAAGCTTTCTTT
15 TRBJ1-2 TRBV9 . . CASSPPGSPDYGYTF TGTGCCAGCAGCCCACCCGGGTCTCCCGACTATGGCTACACCTTC
15 TRBJ2-3 TRBV27 TRBD2 . CASSTRTSGTDTQYF TGTGCCAGCAGTACCCGGACTAGCGGCACAGATACGCAGTATTTT
13 TRBJ2-3 TRBV20-1 . . CSASLAAVSTQYF TGCAGTGCTAGTTTGGCGGCTGTTAGTACGCAGTATTTT
13 TRBJ1-2 TRBV3-1/TRBV3-2 TRBD1 once CASSRPTGTGITF TGTGCCAGCAGCCGTCCTACCGGGACAGGGATCACCTTC
12 TRBJ1-4 TRBV10-3 TRBD1 . CAIRQGTGKLFF TGTGCCATCCGACAGGGAACAGGAAAACTGTTTTTT
14 TRBJ1-2 TRBV12-5 . . CASGLQGDNYGYTF TGTGCTAGTGGCCTACAGGGTGACAACTATGGCTACACCTTC
15 TRBJ2-2 TRBV2 TRBD1 . CASRRDRGLAGELFF TGTGCCAGCAGACGGGACAGGGGGCTCGCCGGGGAGCTGTTTTTT
15 TRBJ2-5 TRBV4-1 . . CASSQEIRGAGTQYF TGCGCCAGCAGCCAAGAGATTCGGGGGGCGGGGACCCAGTACTTC
14 TRBJ2-7 TRBV7-2 TRBD2 . CASSWASGGYEQYF TGTGCCAGCAGCTGGGCAAGCGGGGGTTACGAGCAGTACTTC
14 TRBJ1-3 TRBV27 . . CASSEQGPGNTIYF TGTGCCAGCAGTGAACAGGGCCCTGGAAACACCATATATTTT
16 TRBJ2-1 TRBV6-4 TRBD2 . CASSDSASGGADEQFF TGTGCCAGCAGTGACTCGGCTAGCGGGGGGGCAGATGAGCAGTTCTTC
14 TRBJ1-2 TRBV6-5 TRBD1 . CASSYSTGEDGYTF TGTGCCAGCAGTTACTCTACAGGGGAGGATGGCTACACCTTC
14 TRBJ2-7 TRBV11-2 . . CASSLAQGPYEQYF TGTGCCAGCAGCTTAGCGCAGGGTCCCTACGAGCAGTACTTC
16 TRBJ1-1 TRBV7-9 TRBD1 . CASSLPPTGRSTEAFF TGTGCCAGCAGCTTACCCCCGACAGGGAGGAGCACTGAAGCTTTCTTT
13 TRBJ1-2 TRBV29-1 . . CSPSEVANYGYTF TGCAGCCCCTCAGAGGTAGCTAACTATGGCTACACCTTC
16 TRBJ2-2 TRBV11-2 TRBD1 . CASSLDRGPNSGELFF TGTGCCAGCAGCCTCGACAGGGGGCCCAATTCCGGGGAGCTGTTTTTT
15 TRBJ1-1 TRBV7-2 . . CASSLSPGYHTEAFF TGTGCCAGCAGCTTATCTCCAGGGTACCACACTGAAGCTTTCTTT
13 TRBJ1-3 TRBV19 . . CASSEGAGNTIYF TGTGCCAGTAGCGAGGGGGCTGGAAACACCATATATTTT
13 TRBJ1-1 TRBV18 . . CASSPRGYTEAFF TGTGCCAGCTCACCAAGAGGTTACACTGAAGCTTTCTTT
14 TRBJ1-5 TRBV2 . . CASSESQVDQPQHF TGTGCCAGCAGTGAGAGTCAGGTCGATCAGCCCCAGCATTTT
16 TRBJ2-1 TRBV7-6 TRBD2 . CASSLGSGGAPNEQFF TGTGCCAGCAGCTTAGGTAGCGGGGGGGCCCCCAATGAGCAGTTCTTC
15 TRBJ1-2 TRBV3-1/TRBV3-2 . . CASSPGGSVRYGYTF TGTGCCAGCAGCCCCGGGGGGTCGGTAAGATATGGCTACACCTTC
13 TRBJ1-1 TRBV12-3/TRBV12-4 . once CASSFSRNTEAFF TGTGCCAGCAGTTTCTCCCGGAACACTGAAGCTTTCTTT
17 TRBJ1-5 TRBV7-8 TRBD1 . CASSLALTGRSNQPQHF TGTGCCAGCAGCTTAGCGTTGACAGGGAGAAGCAATCAGCCCCAGCATTTT
14 TRBJ1-1 TRBV6-5 TRBD1 few CASSYQDRGVEAFF TGTGCCAGCAGTTACCAAGACAGGGGAGTTGAAGCTTTCTTT
14 TRBJ1-1 TRBV19 TRBD1 . CASSIDRQGFEAFF TGTGCCAGTAGTATAGATCGACAGGGCTTTGAAGCTTTCTTT
14 TRBJ1-1 TRBV5-1 . . CASSLVGRETEAFF TGCGCCAGCAGCTTGGTAGGGAGGGAAACTGAAGCTTTCTTT
17 TRBJ2-5 TRBV13 TRBD2 . CASSLRLAGGRQETQYF TGTGCCAGCAGCTTAAGGCTAGCGGGAGGGCGACAAGAGACCCAGTACTTC
13 TRBJ2-2 TRBV7-9 . . CASSSQGAGELFF TGTGCCAGCAGCTCACAGGGTGCCGGGGAGCTGTTTTTT
14 TRBJ1-2 TRBV7-2 TRBD1 . CASSSSGTGVLDTF TGTGCCAGCAGCTCATCCGGGACAGGGGTTCTCGACACCTTC
10 TRBJ1-5 TRBV29-1 . . CSVGGQPQHF TGCAGCGTTGGAGGACAGCCCCAGCATTTT
14 TRBJ1-3 TRBV2 . once CASSEQGSGNTIYF TGTGCCAGCAGTGAACAGGGCTCTGGAAACACCATATATTTT
11 TRBJ1-2 TRBV20-1 . . CSAPGPQGKTF TGCAGTGCCCCGGGCCCTCAGGGAAAGACCTTC
13 TRBJ2-1 TRBV5-5 . . CASSPPVYNEQFF TGTGCCAGCAGCCCCCCGGTTTACAATGAGCAGTTCTTC
16 TRBJ2-2 TRBV12-5 TRBD2 . CASGLGLAGYTGELFF TGTGCTAGTGGTTTGGGACTAGCGGGGTACACCGGGGAGCTGTTTTTT
14 TRBJ2-3 TRBV7-2 . . CASSPRRAPDTQYF TGTGCCAGCAGCCCACGGCGGGCACCAGATACGCAGTATTTT